The 5 T cell receptor beta chains reported below all come from one sample, sequenced in a study of cytomegalovirus exposure and HLA in healthy donors. Primers for the PCR totalled 60 Vbeta and 13 Jbeta. Sequenced by immunoSEQ multiplex PCR; TCRdb stores in-frame clones only, minus some. The sample gives under 150,000 clones, 72% of which show up once; over 2% is in the top ten. Sequenced material: PBMCs. These receptors originate from a man aged 40-50 years in good health and CMV-seronegative.

This clone was seen a handful of times. This chain links TRBV30 with TRBJ2-3; no clear D. V was pared by 3 bases and J by 3 bases, with 13 bases between. Germline V gene data show CDR1 as GTSNPN and CDR2 as SVGIG (reference sequence). The length of the CDR3 is 14 residues. The CDR3: CAWSRDTVTDTQYF. CDR3 coding DNA: TGTGCCTGGAGCCGCGACACCGTAACAGATACGCAGTATTTT.

V gene TRBV6-5 combines with J gene TRBJ2-7; TRBD2 matches 7 bases. Germline V gene data show CDR1 as MNHEY and CDR2 as SVGAGI. Trimming at V came to 8 bases and at J to 6 bases, leaving 13 bases not matched to a gene. This CDR3 comprises 14 residues. CDR3 sequence: CASGRASGVGEQYF. The CDR3 DNA follows: TGTGCCAGCGGAAGGGCGAGCGGGGTAGGCGAGCAGTACTTC.

V and J are TRBV18 and TRBJ1-4; 9 bases agree with TRBD1. The CDR3 extends over 15 amino acids. V lost 3 bases, J lost 8 bases, and 7 bases stayed unmatched. Looked up from germline, CDR1 is KGHSH and CDR2 is LQKENI. CDR3 amino acids: CASSPGQGRNEKLFF. The CDR3, as DNA: TGTGCCAGCTCACCGGGACAGGGTAGAAACGAAAAACTGTTTTTT.

This chain uses TRBV5-1 with TRBJ1-3; D unclear. The length of the CDR3 is 15 residues. Germline V gene data show CDR1 as SGHRS and CDR2 as YFSETQ. V was cut by 1 base and J by 2 bases, with 10 bases left in between. CDR3 bases: TGCGCCAGCAGCTTGTCCCCAGGTGCTGGAAACACCATATATTTT. This codes for CASSLSPGAGNTIYF.

The chain combines TRBV4-2 with TRBJ2-2, with D possibly TRBD2 on 5 matching bases. The V gene lost 4 bases and the J gene lost 0 bases, with 12 bases spanning the gap. The germline CDR1 and CDR2 sequences are LGHNA and YNFKEQ. The CDR3 extends over 16 amino acids. CDR3 in amino acids: CASSPQSGANTGELFF. CDR3 sequence (DNA): TGTGCCAGCAGCCCCCAAAGCGGCGCGAACACCGGGGAGCTGTTTTTT.